This T cell receptor (beta chain) was captured by sequencing in a study of blood T cell repertoires in COVID-19. About the research overall: Samples representing acute and convalescent COVID-19 were sourced from the United States, Italy and Spain. T cells, B-cell-depleted T cells, or PBMCs provided the cDNA or gDNA that served as material.

As originally analysed: The assay estimated nucleated cells by amplifying reference gene primers. Measured with immunoSEQ multiplex PCR; TCRdb has only the in-frame clones, and not every one. V and J calls and clone size are given by that table; D and trimming were obtained from the DNA. The sample lists around 100,000 clones; over 75% were seen once. There are 15 residues in the CDR3. The germline V gene has CDR1 SGHRS and CDR2 YFSETQ. V lost 2 bases and J lost 10; bases outside the gene matches: 9. Sequencing was done on a sample of peripheral blood. The chain recombines TRBV5-1 with TRBJ2-6; 7 bases align to TRBD1. The sequence came from a woman under 40 with acute or convalescent COVID-19. The CDR3 DNA follows: TGCGCCAGCAGCTTCGTCCCCAGACAGGGAAACGTCCTGACTTTC. Its translation: CASSFVPRQGNVLTF.